These 32 T cell receptor beta chains originate from one sample sequenced in a study of early T cells in non-severe SARS-CoV-2 infection. MiXCR, run by TCRdb on the 5' RACE reads, gives a single entry per CDR3 protein. Of around 50,000 distinct CDR3 sequences listed, over 9.5% are singletons. The sequenced sample consisted of whole blood. The receptors were sampled from an adult who was a healthcare worker with PCR-confirmed SARS-CoV-2 infection or an uninfected control (not recorded which).

The sample holds a few counts of this clonotype. The chain carries TRBV12-3 or TRBV12-4 and TRBJ1-1, with unresolved D. The length of the CDR3 is 14 residues. Trimming removed 3 bases from V and 0 bases from J, with 8 bases in between. CDR3 protein: CASSFYSLNTEAFF. CDR3 DNA sequence: TGTGCCAGCAGTTTTTACAGCCTGAACACTGAAGCTTTCTTT.

This clonotype was recorded many times. This rearrangement joins TRBV30 to TRBJ1-3; D unresolved. This CDR3 contains 14 residues. Trimming removed 1 base at V and 0 bases at J, with 7 bases between. CDR1 and CDR2 from the germline V gene are GTSNPN and SVGIG (reference sequence). The CDR3 is CAWSAPYSGNTIYF. CDR3 nucleotide sequence: TGTGCCTGGAGTGCCCCTTACTCTGGAAACACCATATATTTT.

This clonotype was observed a few times. The chain employs TRBV7-8 and TRBJ2-3; D could derive from TRBD1 or TRBD2 (5 bases each). V was pared by 3 bases and J by 1 base, with 11 bases between. In germline, CDR1 is SGHVS, CDR2 FQNEAQ. This CDR3 is built from 15 residues. The CDR3 is CASSFRGDGTDTQYF. The CDR3 nucleotides read TGTGCCAGCAGCTTTAGAGGGGATGGCACAGATACGCAGTATTTT.

Relative to its sample, this clonotype is medium-sized. In nucleotides, the CDR3 is TGCAGCGTTGTTCGAAACAAAGCTTTCTTT. Its translation is CSVVRNKAFF. The chain carries TRBV29-1 and TRBJ1-1, with D uncertain. The V end was cut by 4 bases, the J end by 9 bases, with 9 bases between. The CDR3 totals 10 residues. Germline loops: CDR1 SQVTM, CDR2 ANQGSEA.

Comments on this clonotype: A much more abundant neighbour one base away suggests this may be a read error. This chain uses TRBV27 with TRBJ1-5; possibly TRBD1 for D (5 bases). This CDR3 has 14 amino acids. The V gene's germline CDR1 is MNHEY and CDR2 SMNVEV (reference sequence). The CDR3 spells CAGSLVQGNQPQHF. CDR3 in DNA: TGTGCCGGCAGTTTAGTACAGGGCAATCAGCCCCAGCATTTT.

In this sample, this clonotype turned up many times. V usage is TRBV27 and J usage is TRBJ2-2; 9 bases are a match to TRBD1. CDR1 and CDR2 from the germline V gene are MNHEY and SMNVEV (reference sequence). There are 15 residues in the CDR3. Trimming removed 5 bases from V and 5 bases from J; junction bases left unmatched: 6. CDR3 bases: TGTGCCAGCAGTCTCCGGACAGGGGAGACCGGGGAGCTGTTTTTT. This codes for CASSLRTGETGELFF.

This chain uses TRBV12-3 or TRBV12-4 with TRBJ1-2, with D tentatively TRBD1 (5 bases). Between the trimmed V and J ends, which lost 6 bases and 8 bases, there was a span of 16 bases. This CDR3 is built from 13 residues. The CDR3 loop is CASRDGGIGGYTF. The CDR3 DNA follows: TGTGCCAGCAGGGACGGGGGAATAGGCGGCTACACCTTC.

This clonotype came up a few times. CDR3 residues: CASSYTGLTEAFF. The CDR3 DNA sequence: TGCGCCAGCAGCTATACAGGGCTCACTGAAGCTTTCTTT. The gene calls are TRBV10-2 and TRBJ1-1; D might be TRBD1 (6 bases). The length of the CDR3 is 13 residues. V shed 6 bases and J shed 4 bases, with 12 bases lying between them. CDR1 WSHSY and CDR2 SAAADI come from the germline V gene.

CDR3 loop: CASSSPAEATEAFF. CDR3 nucleotide sequence: TGTGCCAGCAGTAGCCCAGCCGAGGCCACTGAAGCTTTCTTT. The genes are TRBV7-2 and TRBJ1-1; no reliable D call. The germline V and J ends were trimmed by 6 bases and 4 bases, with 15 bases remaining between them. The CDR3 contains 14 residues. CDR1 SGHTA and CDR2 FQGNSA come from the germline V gene.

This clonotype was seen many times. V usage is TRBV20-1 and J usage is TRBJ2-5; no definite D call. The V and J ends lost 0 bases and 0 bases respectively, with 5 bases between them. This CDR3 contains 13 residues. CDR1 is DFQATT, CDR2 SNEGSKA, per germline (reference sequence). The CDR3 reads CSARERYQETQYF. The CDR3 DNA is TGCAGTGCTAGAGAACGGTACCAAGAGACCCAGTACTTC.

V is TRBV7-9 and J is TRBJ1-5; D is unresolved. This CDR3 region has 12 residues. Germline CDR1 and CDR2: SEHNR and FQNEAQ (reference sequence). V lost 4 bases and J 8 bases, leaving 9 bases between the germline ends. CDR3 amino acids: CASSSGSKPQHF. CDR3 sequence (DNA): TGTGCCAGCAGCTCGGGCTCCAAGCCCCAGCATTTT.

This chain uses TRBV20-1 with TRBJ2-1; D remains unclear. The germline gives CDR1 DFQATT, CDR2 SNEGSKA (reference sequence). Trimming removed 3 bases at V and 2 bases at J, with 5 bases between. This CDR3 is 12 amino acids long. The CDR3 loop is CSASGTYNEQFF. The CDR3 region has the DNA TGCAGTGCTAGCGGAACCTACAATGAGCAGTTCTTC.

V is TRBV30 and J is TRBJ2-3, with a possible D match to TRBD2 (5 bases). V lost 7 bases, J lost 2 bases, and 13 bases lay in between. This CDR3 is built from 13 residues. CDR1 is GTSNPN and CDR2 is SVGIG in the germline V gene (reference sequence). The CDR3 coding sequence is TGTGCCTCCAGCGGCCACGACACAGATACGCAGTATTTT. Translation gives CASSGHDTDTQYF.

This chain uses TRBV6-5 with TRBJ2-2; 7 bases are shared with TRBD1. The CDR3 has 16 amino acids. CDR1 and CDR2 (germline): MNHEY, SVGAGI. Losses at the gene ends were 0 bases for V and 5 bases for J; bases not matched to a gene: 6. The CDR3 DNA sequence: TGTGCCAGCAGTTACTCAGCGCAGGGGGTAACCGGGGAGCTGTTTTTT. This codes for CASSYSAQGVTGELFF.

The CDR3 loop reads CASGESDTDTQYF. The CDR3 nucleotides are TGTGCCTCAGGGGAAAGTGATACAGATACGCAGTATTTT. This sequence joins TRBV6-4 and TRBJ2-3; perhaps TRBD1 as D (6 bases). The germline V gene encodes CDR1 MRHNA and CDR2 SNTAGT. Between the trimmed V and J ends, which lost 11 bases and 3 bases, there was a span of 15 bases. There are 13 residues in the CDR3.

This clonotype was seen only a few times. V usage is TRBV4-2 and J usage is TRBJ2-1, with 7 bases fitting TRBD1. The CDR3 loop spans 16 amino acids. The V segment lost 7 bases and the J segment 0 bases; nucleotides outside the gene matches: 9. Germline CDR1 and CDR2: LGHNA and YNFKEQ. CDR3 sequence: CASNRGGVSSYNEQFF. The CDR3 DNA reads TGTGCCAGCAACCGAGGGGGCGTAAGCTCCTACAATGAGCAGTTCTTC.

The sample holds a few counts of this clonotype. V gene TRBV6-1 combines with J gene TRBJ2-7; 7 bases align to TRBD2. V was pared by 4 bases and J by 3 bases, with 3 bases of the junction left unmatched. Per the germline V gene, CDR1 is MNHNS and CDR2 is SASEGT. The CDR3 runs 13 residues. CDR3 in amino acids: CASSVERGYEQYF. Here the CDR3 DNA reads TGTGCCAGCAGTGTGGAGCGGGGCTACGAGCAGTACTTC.

The chain is built from TRBV11-2 and TRBJ2-2; 11 nucleotides align to TRBD1. CDR3 length: 16 amino acids. With 5 bases clipped from V and 4 bases from J, the junction kept 6 bases outside the gene matches. Germline values: CDR1 SGHAT, CDR2 FQNNGV. DNA of the CDR3: TGTGCCAGCAGCCAACCCGGGACAGGGGGCACCGGGGAGCTGTTTTTT. Translated, it gives CASSQPGTGGTGELFF. Full variable domain (outside the CDR3, taken from reference TRBV11-2 and TRBJ2-2): EAGVAQSPRYKIIEKRQSVAFWCNPISGHATLYWYQQILGQGPKLLIQFQNNGVVDDSQLPKDRFSAERLKGVDSTLKIQPAKLEDSAVYLCASSQPGTGGTGELFFGEGSRLTVL.

This clonotype was seen a few times. This chain joins TRBV9 and TRBJ1-4; D gene unclear. CDR1 SGDLS and CDR2 YYNGEE come from the germline V gene. The CDR3 runs to 14 residues. Trimming pared 4 bases from V and 5 bases from J, leaving 12 bases between. For the CDR3, the DNA is TGTGCCAGCAGCCCCCCCGGGGAGAATGAAAAACTGTTTTTT. Protein product: CASSPPGENEKLFF.

The chain couples TRBV10-1 to TRBJ2-7, with D perhaps matching TRBD1 (6 bases). CDR3 length: 12 residues. The V and J ends lost 10 bases and 2 bases respectively, with 12 bases between them. Germline CDR1 is WNHNN and CDR2 is SYGVQD (reference sequence). The CDR3 is CAKSRDTYEQYF. DNA of the CDR3: TGCGCCAAGTCCCGGGACACCTACGAGCAGTACTTC.

This clonotype was seen a few times. The gene calls are TRBV5-1 and TRBJ2-5; 7 nucleotides line up with TRBD1. In germline, CDR1 is SGHRS, CDR2 YFSETQ. Unmatched junction bases numbered 8, after V lost 3 bases and J lost 3 bases. The CDR3 is 15 residues long. CDR3 sequence: CASSSTGSGEETQYF. The CDR3 DNA reads TGCGCCAGCAGCTCGACAGGGAGTGGTGAAGAGACCCAGTACTTC.

This clonotype came up many times. This chain connects TRBV24-1 to TRBJ2-1; a weak D match, TRBD2 (5 bases). Germline V gene data show CDR1 as KGHDR and CDR2 as SFDVKD. CDR3 size: 18 residues. Trimming pared 4 bases from V and 4 bases from J, leaving 22 bases between. DNA for the CDR3: TGTGCCACCAGTGACGCTCTGAGGGCAGGCTACCTTTACAATGAGCAGTTCTTC. It specifies CATSDALRAGYLYNEQFF.

Ten or more counts support this clonotype. V is TRBV7-2 and J is TRBJ1-2; D ambiguous. Germline CDR1 is SGHTA and CDR2 is FQGNSA. Trimming took 3 bases from V and 3 from J, leaving 11 bases between them. This CDR3 is built from 14 residues. In nucleotides, the CDR3 is TGTGCCAGCAGCTTGGGAGGGAGCTACTATGGCTACACCTTC. Translated, it gives CASSLGGSYYGYTF.

This clonotype was detected only a few times. The V gene is TRBV4-1, the J gene TRBJ2-7, with 8 bases lining up with TRBD1. The CDR3 loop spans 14 amino acids. Germline V lookup: CDR1 MGHRA, CDR2 YSYEKL. With V trimmed by 3 bases and J by 2 bases, 3 bases remained unmatched. CDR3 protein: CASSHGQGPYEQYF. The CDR3 nucleotides read TGCGCCAGCAGCCATGGACAGGGCCCCTACGAGCAGTACTTC.

The V gene is TRBV5-6, the J gene TRBJ2-3; 7 nucleotides agree with TRBD1. After removal of 4 bases from V and 1 base from J, the junction contained 6 bases not matched to a gene. The CDR3 length is 15 residues. Germline V gene lookup returns CDR1 SGHDT and CDR2 YYEEEE. CDR3 DNA sequence: TGTGCCAGCAGCCTCGAAGGACAGGGCACAGATACGCAGTATTTT. Protein: CASSLEGQGTDTQYF.

The CDR3 sequence: CASSFTTDRANGYTF. The CDR3 DNA follows: TGTGCCAGCAGCTTTACCACCGACAGGGCGAATGGCTACACCTTC. The V gene is TRBV7-9, the J gene TRBJ1-2; 7 bases are shared with TRBD1. CDR1 and CDR2 (germline): SEHNR, FQNEAQ (reference sequence). The CDR3 is made up of 15 amino acids. Losses at the gene ends were 3 bases for V and 6 bases for J; bases not matched to a gene: 10.

The chain combines TRBV9 with TRBJ2-2; TRBD1 is a possible D gene (6 bases). This CDR3 comprises 16 residues. Germline CDR1 reads SGDLS; CDR2 reads YYNGEE. The V gene lost 3 bases and the J gene lost 7 bases, with 19 bases spanning the gap. The DNA for the CDR3 is TGTGCCAGCAGCGCGAGACAAAATTCAGGGGTCGGGGAGCTGTTTTTT. Residues: CASSARQNSGVGELFF.

This clonotype was observed a handful of times. The chain employs TRBV4-1 and TRBJ2-3; 8 bases align to TRBD1. The CDR3 sequence is 15 residues long. J lost 2 bases, V lost 1 base, and 2 bases had no gene match. Germline CDR1 is MGHRA and CDR2 is YSYEKL. The CDR3 DNA is TGCGCCAGCAGCCAAGGGGACAGGTACACAGATACGCAGTATTTT. The encoded protein is CASSQGDRYTDTQYF.

This clonotype was observed a handful of times. The J gene is TRBJ1-4, the V gene TRBV6-1; D not resolved. Germline V lookup: CDR1 MNHNS, CDR2 SASEGT. The CDR3 sequence is 13 residues long. The ends were cut back, 7 bases at V and 6 bases at J, with 12 bases in the middle. CDR3 protein: CASNGSGDEKLFF. The CDR3 coding sequence is TGTGCCAGCAACGGAAGCGGGGATGAAAAACTGTTTTTT.

This clonotype was counted at least ten times. The chain employs TRBV12-3 or TRBV12-4 and TRBJ2-1; D may correspond to TRBD1 or TRBD2 (5 bases each). The CDR3 loop spans 14 amino acids. Trimming shortened V by 6 bases and J by 0 bases, and 9 bases separated the two germline ends. The CDR3 loop reads CASRGPSSYNEQFF. CDR3 nucleotides: TGTGCCAGCAGGGGACCCAGCTCCTACAATGAGCAGTTCTTC.

The chain recombines TRBV30 with TRBJ1-4, with D unresolved. The CDR3 sequence is 13 residues long. Germline CDR1 GTSNPN, CDR2 SVGIG (reference sequence). V was clipped by 2 bases and J by 3 bases, with 7 bases between them. This CDR3 reads CAWSRQSNEKLFF. The CDR3 nucleotides read TGTGCCTGGAGTCGGCAGTCTAATGAAAAACTGTTTTTT.

This clonotype appeared a few times. The CDR3 spells CASSQAIGMNSPLHF. CDR3 nucleotide sequence: TGCGCCAGCAGCCAAGCTATCGGGATGAATTCACCCCTCCACTTT. The chain uses TRBV4-3 and TRBJ1-6, with D unresolved. Per the germline V gene, CDR1 is LGHNA and CDR2 is YSLEER. This CDR3 spans 15 amino acids. The ends were cut back, 1 base at V and 7 bases at J, with 11 bases in the middle.